The text below deals with one TCR beta chain. The record originates from a study of T cells in Graves' hyperthyroidism and ophthalmopathy. CDR3 length: 16 residues. In germline, CDR1 is KGHDR, CDR2 SFDVKD. V lost 7 bases and J lost 0, with 15 bases in between. Fresh 10 ml peripheral blood yielded PBMCs. The investigators amplified TCR beta CDR3 regions from RNA transcripts. HTBI primers were used for first-round RT-PCR of the TCR CDR3. In TCRdb, the multiplex PCR reads were re-called with MiXCR into one record per CDR3 protein. The table shows almost 500,000 distinct CDR3 sequences, with approximately 23% occurring only once.

The clonotype was recovered from a woman in her 70s with Graves' ophthalmopathy. Sequencing used blood. This sequence joins TRBV24-1 and TRBJ2-1; no definite D call. The CDR3 sequence is CATSGPSPLSYNEQFF. CDR3 DNA sequence: TGTGCCACCAGCGGGCCATCCCCCCTCTCCTACAATGAGCAGTTCTTC.